This T cell receptor beta chain appears in the sequencing data of a study of CD8+CD57+ T cells in acquired aplastic anemia. Whoever was chosen for sequencing had shown CD8+CD57+ cell expansion by flow cytometry. Each patient gave a blood sample that was collected before any therapy had been received. The V gene lost 1 base and the J gene lost 3 bases, with 13 bases spanning the gap. The CDR3 totals 15 residues. Germline values: CDR1 SGHDN, CDR2 FVKESK. This clonotype was seen repeatedly, ten times or more. What it recognizes is unknown. Genomic DNA provided the template from which TCR beta VDJ and CDR3 profiles were obtained. In TCRdb, the reads were re-called with MiXCR into one record per CDR3 protein. The sample contains 200,000 to 250,000 distinct CDR3 sequences, more than 55% of which appear only once. Points from the study as a whole: With respect to CD8+ Simpson's diversity, patients and controls did not differ significantly. The same twenty-nine CD8+ CDR3 sequences occurred in patients and in controls.

The rearrangement uses TRBV14 and TRBJ2-7, with D maybe TRBD1 (5 bases). The sequenced sample was sorted CD4+, CD8+, or CD8+CD57+ T cells (not recorded which) from PBMCs. The clonotype comes from a human donor with aplastic anemia. The CDR3 nucleotides read TGTGCCAGCAGCCAAGGCTCAGGGTTAGTCTACGAGCAGTACTTC. Translated: CASSQGSGLVYEQYF.